This T cell receptor beta chain came from a study of neoadjuvant nivolumab and ipilimumab in lung cancer. The CDR3 extends over 13 amino acids. From germline, CDR1 is GTSNPN and CDR2 SVGIG (reference sequence). The V and J ends lost 0 bases and 6 bases respectively, with 9 bases between them. Findings and caveats of the study: From pretherapy to surgery, tumor richness and clonality rose with dual therapy. Blood richness before therapy tracked richness in tumors resected after neoadjuvant therapy. TCR sequencing covered a small number of samples.

Assay: immunoSEQ multiplex PCR; the TCRdb copy retains only in-frame clones and omits some. The repertoire has 15,000 to 20,000 clones, 65% to 85% of them found once; the top ten carry under 8.5%. Regarding this clone: The antigen remains unidentified.

This sequence joins TRBV30 and TRBJ1-5, with D maybe TRBD1 (5 bases). The specimen was tumor tissue, collected after neoadjuvant nivolumab, alone or with ipilimumab, at or shortly before surgery. This receptor was identified in an adult with non-small cell lung cancer. CDR3 sequence reads: CAWSVQGAQPQHF. The CDR3 DNA reads as TGTGCCTGGAGTGTACAAGGGGCTCAGCCCCAGCATTTT.